What follows are 26 T cell receptor beta chains derived from one specimen sequenced in a study of T cell repertoires in cytomegalovirus infection (dated by TCRdb to the late 2010s). The data were produced on an Illumina HiSeq 1500. TCRdb handled the public reads itself, with Q25 trimming in fastp and clone calling in MiXCR, and kept productive beta chains. Every distinct CDR3 protein forms one entry, paired with its most common genes and DNA. The sample table shows more than 200,000 distinct CDR3 sequences, and roughly 10% are seen once. Clones ranked in the top ten supply about 16% of the sample. What was sequenced was PBMCs. Source of these receptors: a human donor in good health (CMV status not recorded). Some clones in this sample may be carry-over from other donors' samples.

This clonotype was picked up many times. In nucleotides, the CDR3 is TGTGCCAGCGAGGGAGATGAGACCCAGTACTTC. It codes for CASEGDETQYF. This chain uses TRBV7-3 with TRBJ2-5; a weak D match, TRBD2 (5 bases). Looked up from germline, CDR1 is SGHTA and CDR2 is FQGTGA. Trimming pared 8 bases from V and 5 bases from J, leaving 9 bases between. There are 11 residues in the CDR3.

This clonotype was counted ten times or more. The chain joins TRBV20-1 to TRBJ1-5; 9 positions agree with TRBD1. The CDR3 is 16 amino acids. J gave up 4 bases and V 3 bases, and 10 bases lay outside the gene matches. CDR1 is DFQATT, CDR2 SNEGSKA, per germline (reference sequence). The CDR3 DNA reads as TGCAGTGCTAGCTCGATTACAGGGGGCCGGAATCAGCCCCAGCATTTT. It specifies CSASSITGGRNQPQHF.

This clonotype came up many times. CDR3 amino acids: CAIPRPTGYGYTF. In nucleotides, the CDR3 is TGTGCCATCCCCAGGCCGACGGGCTATGGCTACACCTTC. The genes are TRBV7-2 and TRBJ1-2; the D is unclear. The CDR3 length is 13 residues. In germline, CDR1 is SGHTA, CDR2 FQGNSA. V lost 10 bases to trimming and J lost 4 bases, with 16 bases between them.

This clonotype occurred many times. This sequence joins TRBV7-6 and TRBJ2-4; D may be TRBD2 (5 bases). Germline CDR1 is SGHVS and CDR2 is FNYEAQ. The V gene lost 4 bases and the J gene lost 0 bases, with 19 bases spanning the gap. The CDR3 extends over 18 amino acids. The CDR3 nucleotides are TGTGCCAGCAGCTCCTTGGGAGACCCCAGATTAGCCAAAAACATTCAGTACTTC. Encoded protein: CASSSLGDPRLAKNIQYF.

On this clonotype: This sequence may be a read error, since a much larger clone differs from it by one base. The rearrangement uses TRBV19 and TRBJ1-1, with unresolved D. V was cut by 4 bases and J by 1 base, with 10 bases left in between. Looked up from germline, CDR1 is LNHDA and CDR2 is SQIVND (reference sequence). The CDR3 loop spans 14 amino acids. The CDR3 spells CASSNNGSNTEAFF. CDR3 coding DNA: TGTGCCAGTAGTAACAACGGGTCGAACACTGAAGCTTTCTTT.

In this sample, this clonotype turned up many times. The chain recombines TRBV5-4 with TRBJ1-1; D remains unclear. V lost 4 bases and J 0 bases, leaving 19 bases between the germline ends. CDR3 length: 17 amino acids. Germline V gene data show CDR1 as SGHNT and CDR2 as YYREEE (reference sequence). The CDR3 reads CASSPANPNSLNTEAFF. CDR3 DNA: TGTGCCAGCAGCCCCGCTAACCCCAACAGTCTGAACACTGAAGCTTTCTTT.

The rearrangement joins TRBV2 to TRBJ2-1; D gene uncertain. Trimming shortened V by 5 bases and J by 7 bases, and 15 bases separated the two germline ends. The CDR3 contains 14 residues. Germline-derived CDR1 and CDR2 are SNHLY and FYNNEI. This CDR3 reads CASSPTLVVNEQFF. The CDR3 nucleotides are TGTGCCAGCAGTCCGACCCTAGTAGTTAATGAGCAGTTCTTC.

This clonotype was observed many times. The chain is built from TRBV6-2 or TRBV6-3 and TRBJ1-5; TRBD1 matches at 9 bases. V trimming: 2 bases; J trimming: 1 base; junction bases outside the gene matches: 3. This CDR3 has 16 amino acids. Germline CDR1 MNHEY, CDR2 SVGEGT. The CDR3 here is CASSYRGTGSNQPQHF. Written as DNA, the CDR3 is TGTGCCAGCAGTTACAGAGGGACAGGGAGCAATCAGCCCCAGCATTTT.

This clonotype was found a few times. The CDR3 nucleotides read TGTGCCAGCAGTTCCCAGAGGAGGGTAGGGCAGCCCCAGCATTTT. Encoded protein: CASSSQRRVGQPQHF. The V gene is TRBV12-3 or TRBV12-4, the J gene TRBJ1-5; no definite D call. This CDR3 has 15 amino acids. Trimming pared 4 bases from V and 7 bases from J, leaving 17 bases between.

The sample holds a few counts of this clonotype. The chain carries TRBV19 and TRBJ1-5; D not resolved. Germline CDR1 LNHDA, CDR2 SQIVND (reference sequence). Trimming removed 11 bases from V and 0 bases from J, with 11 bases in between. The CDR3 runs to 13 residues. CDR3 nucleotides: TGTGCCTCGCAGGCCAGTAGCAATCAGCCCCAGCATTTT. Protein: CASQASSNQPQHF.

This clonotype was seen only a few times. The chain carries TRBV7-8 and TRBJ1-3; D is uncertain. Germline V gene lookup returns CDR1 SGHVS and CDR2 FQNEAQ. This CDR3 is built from 13 residues. V shed 2 bases and J shed 4 bases, with 6 bases lying between them. CDR3 DNA sequence: TGTGCCAGCAGCTTAATTAGAGGAAACACCATATATTTT. It yields the protein CASSLIRGNTIYF.

This clonotype has just a few counts. V and J are TRBV29-1 and TRBJ1-2; D is ambiguous. V shed 6 bases and J shed 2 bases, with 7 bases lying between them. The CDR3 totals 11 residues. The germline V gene has CDR1 SQVTM and CDR2 ANQGSEA. The CDR3 sequence: CSVAPNYGYTF. The CDR3 DNA sequence: TGCAGCGTCGCACCGAACTATGGCTACACCTTC.

This clonotype has ten or more counts. In nucleotides, the CDR3 is TGTGCCAGCAGTTACGACGAATTCGATGAGCAGTTCTTC. This gives the protein CASSYDEFDEQFF. The chain uses TRBV6-5 and TRBJ2-1; no definite D call. The CDR3 sequence is 13 residues long. Trimming left V 2 bases short and J 8 bases short, with 10 bases between. Per germline, CDR1 MNHEY and CDR2 SVGAGI.

The V call is TRBV12-3 or TRBV12-4, the J call TRBJ1-1; D is ambiguous. The CDR3 extends over 14 amino acids. The germline V and J ends were trimmed by 3 bases and 0 bases, with 8 bases remaining between them. CDR3 nucleotides: TGTGCCAGCAGTTTCGAGGGTATGAACACTGAAGCTTTCTTT. It codes for CASSFEGMNTEAFF.

The sample holds many counts of this clonotype. CDR3 sequence: CASSQQGFDGYTF. The CDR3 nucleotides are TGTGCCAGCAGCCAACAGGGTTTTGATGGCTACACCTTC. The V call is TRBV5-5, the J call TRBJ1-2, with D maybe TRBD1 (6 bases). Trimming removed 4 bases from V and 6 bases from J, with 13 bases in between. Germline CDR1 is SGHKS and CDR2 is YYEKEE (reference sequence). This CDR3 spans 13 amino acids.

This clonotype was seen more than once but under ten times. V gene TRBV12-3 or TRBV12-4 combines with J gene TRBJ1-2; D unresolved. V was trimmed by 4 bases and J by 8 bases, leaving 11 bases between them. The CDR3 is made up of 12 amino acids. CDR3 nucleotides: TGTGCCAGCAGTTCCGACGTGGGGGGCTACACCTTC. Its translation is CASSSDVGGYTF.

This clonotype was seen repeatedly, ten times or more. The V gene is TRBV7-2, the J gene TRBJ1-5, with D perhaps matching TRBD1 (5 bases). The germline V gene has CDR1 SGHTA and CDR2 FQGNSA. V lost 0 bases and J lost 3, with 9 bases in between. This CDR3 has 15 amino acids. CDR3 region: CASSLAQGLNQPQHF. The CDR3 DNA is TGTGCCAGCAGCTTAGCCCAGGGACTCAATCAGCCCCAGCATTTT.

This clonotype was counted many times. The chain carries TRBV27 and TRBJ2-2, with 13 bases identical to TRBD2. Germline V gives CDR1 MNHEY, CDR2 SMNVEV (reference sequence). After removal of 5 bases from V and 4 bases from J, the junction contained 7 bases not matched to a gene. CDR3 length equals 17 residues. CDR3: CASSPRTSGGPTGELFF. In DNA form, the CDR3 reads TGTGCCAGCAGTCCGAGGACTAGCGGGGGACCCACCGGGGAGCTGTTTTTT.

The chain is built from TRBV5-1 and TRBJ2-1; TRBD2 agrees at 11 bases. V was clipped by 5 bases and J by 7 bases; unmatched bases: 2. CDR1 is SGHRS and CDR2 is YFSETQ in the germline V gene. The CDR3 has 13 residues. The CDR3 protein is CASRLAGVNEQFF. In DNA, the CDR3 is TGCGCCAGCAGACTAGCGGGAGTGAATGAGCAGTTCTTC.

The V call is TRBV29-1, the J call TRBJ1-1; D is undetermined. Germline loops: CDR1 SQVTM, CDR2 ANQGSEA. V gave up 5 bases and J gave up 0 bases, with 10 bases separating them. The CDR3 has 13 amino acids. The CDR3 DNA reads as TGCAGCGTTCTCCGTATGATGAACACTGAAGCTTTCTTT. Its translation: CSVLRMMNTEAFF.

CDR3 in amino acids: CRVPQAGVADTQYF. CDR3 coding DNA: TGCAGGGTCCCACAAGCGGGGGTAGCAGATACGCAGTATTTT. The chain combines TRBV20-1 with TRBJ2-3; 8 nucleotides align to TRBD2. Germline loops: CDR1 DFQATT, CDR2 SNEGSKA (reference sequence). The CDR3 spans 14 residues.

This clonotype was recorded many times. The rearrangement joins TRBV7-3 to TRBJ1-1, with D perhaps TRBD1 (6 bases). The CDR3 contains 17 residues. Germline V gene sequence: CDR1 SGHTA, CDR2 FQGTGA. V was cut by 2 bases and J by 1 base, with 17 bases left in between. CDR3 nucleotide sequence: TGTGCCAGCAGCTTAGAGACAGGCGCTCGAAGGAACACTGAAGCTTTCTTT. The encoded protein is CASSLETGARRNTEAFF.

The chain uses TRBV18 and TRBJ2-5; D not certain. There are 14 residues in the CDR3. Trimming took 0 bases from V and 4 from J, leaving 9 bases between them. The germline V gene encodes CDR1 KGHSH and CDR2 LQKENI. The CDR3 loop reads CASSPPSVGETQYF. As DNA, the CDR3 is TGTGCCAGCTCACCACCGTCAGTGGGAGAGACCCAGTACTTC.

This clonotype has ten or more counts. The gene calls are TRBV7-2 and TRBJ2-5; the D gene is possibly TRBD1 (6 bases). Germline V lookup: CDR1 SGHTA, CDR2 FQGNSA. This CDR3 comprises 15 residues. V gave up 5 bases and J gave up 2 bases, with 15 bases separating them. CDR3 amino acids: CASSRLPGQQETQYF. For the CDR3, the DNA is TGTGCCAGCAGCCGTTTACCGGGACAACAAGAGACCCAGTACTTC.

This clonotype has a handful of counts. CDR3 DNA: TGTGCCAGCAGTGGGAGCGTAGGCAGGGCCGATGTTGACACTGAAGCTTTCTTT. It translates to CASSGSVGRADVDTEAFF. The chain is built from TRBV2 and TRBJ1-1, with D possibly matching TRBD1 (5 bases). Germline V gene data show CDR1 as SNHLY and CDR2 as FYNNEI. The CDR3 has 18 amino acids. Trimming took 4 bases from V and 3 from J, leaving 24 bases between them.

This clonotype was detected ten times or more. V is TRBV7-6 and J is TRBJ1-4; 7 bases match TRBD1. Germline-derived CDR1 and CDR2 are SGHVS and FNYEAQ. J gave up 8 bases and V 3 bases, and 9 bases lay outside the gene matches. The CDR3 spans 15 residues. CDR3 residues: CASSLRTGKKEKLFF. The CDR3 region has the DNA TGTGCCAGCAGCTTGCGGACAGGAAAGAAGGAAAAACTGTTTTTT.